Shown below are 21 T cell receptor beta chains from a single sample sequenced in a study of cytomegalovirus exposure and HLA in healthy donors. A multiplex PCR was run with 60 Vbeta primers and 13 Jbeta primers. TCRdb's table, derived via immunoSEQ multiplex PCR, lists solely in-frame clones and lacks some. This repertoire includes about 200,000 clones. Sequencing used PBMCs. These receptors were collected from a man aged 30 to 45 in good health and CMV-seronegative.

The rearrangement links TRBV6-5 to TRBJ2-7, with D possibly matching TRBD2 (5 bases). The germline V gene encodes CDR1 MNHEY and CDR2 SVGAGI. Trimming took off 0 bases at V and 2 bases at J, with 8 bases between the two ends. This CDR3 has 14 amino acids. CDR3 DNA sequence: TGTGCCAGCAGTTACTCCGCGGGTCCCTACGAGCAGTACTTC. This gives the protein CASSYSAGPYEQYF.

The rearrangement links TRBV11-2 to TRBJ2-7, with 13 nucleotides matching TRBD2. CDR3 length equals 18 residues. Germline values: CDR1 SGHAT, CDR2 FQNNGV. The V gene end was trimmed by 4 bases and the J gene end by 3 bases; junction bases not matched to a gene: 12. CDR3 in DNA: TGTGCCAGCAGCTCCAACCTCGGACTAGCGGGAGTGTTCTACGAGCAGTACTTC. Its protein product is CASSSNLGLAGVFYEQYF.

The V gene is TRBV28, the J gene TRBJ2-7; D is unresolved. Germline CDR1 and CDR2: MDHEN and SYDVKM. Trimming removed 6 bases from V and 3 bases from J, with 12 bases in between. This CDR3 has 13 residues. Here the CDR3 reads CASSPIEVYEQYF. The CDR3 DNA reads TGTGCCAGCAGCCCTATCGAGGTCTACGAGCAGTACTTC.

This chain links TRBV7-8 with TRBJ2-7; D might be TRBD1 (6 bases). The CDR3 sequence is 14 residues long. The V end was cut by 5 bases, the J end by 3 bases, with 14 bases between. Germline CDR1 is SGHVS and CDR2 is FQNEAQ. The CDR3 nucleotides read TGTGCCAGCAGCCTCTGGGACAACCACTACGAGCAGTACTTC. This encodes CASSLWDNHYEQYF.

The CDR3 DNA reads TGTGCCAGCAGGAGGGTACAGGGAGCCTACGAGCAGTACTTC. It codes for CASRRVQGAYEQYF. The V gene is TRBV2, the J gene TRBJ2-7; maybe TRBD1 (6 bases). This CDR3 region has 14 residues. V gave up 6 bases and J gave up 2 bases, with 14 bases separating them. Per germline, CDR1 SNHLY and CDR2 FYNNEI.

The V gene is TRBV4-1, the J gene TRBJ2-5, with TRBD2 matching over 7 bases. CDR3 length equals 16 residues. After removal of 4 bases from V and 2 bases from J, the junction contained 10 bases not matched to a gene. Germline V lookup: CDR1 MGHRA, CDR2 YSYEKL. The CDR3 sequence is CASSLSGTTRQETQYF. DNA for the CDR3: TGCGCCAGCAGCCTGTCCGGGACTACCCGACAAGAGACCCAGTACTTC.

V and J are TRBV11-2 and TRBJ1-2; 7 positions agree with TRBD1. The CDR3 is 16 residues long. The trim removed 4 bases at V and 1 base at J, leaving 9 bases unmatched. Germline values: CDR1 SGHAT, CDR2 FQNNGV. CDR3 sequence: CASSSAGGWLNYGYTF. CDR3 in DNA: TGTGCCAGCAGCTCCGCAGGGGGATGGCTTAACTATGGCTACACCTTC.

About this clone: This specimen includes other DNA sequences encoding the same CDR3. The CDR3 loop reads CASSTFDPQGKETQYF. The CDR3 DNA sequence: TGTGCCAGCAGCACCTTTGACCCGCAGGGGAAAGAGACCCAGTACTTC. V is TRBV11-3 and J is TRBJ2-5, with a weak D call TRBD1 (6 bases). Deletions cut 5 bases from V and 3 bases from J, with 19 bases between. This CDR3 is 16 amino acids long. The germline CDR1 and CDR2 sequences are SGHNT and YENEEA. The complete variable domain, with remaining parts taken from reference TRBV11-3 and TRBJ2-5, reads EAGVVQSPRYKIIEKKQPVAFWCNPISGHNTLYWYLQNLGQGPELLIRYENEEAVDDSQLPKDRFSAERLKGVDSTLKIQPAELGDSAVYLCASSTFDPQGKETQYFGPGTRLLVL.

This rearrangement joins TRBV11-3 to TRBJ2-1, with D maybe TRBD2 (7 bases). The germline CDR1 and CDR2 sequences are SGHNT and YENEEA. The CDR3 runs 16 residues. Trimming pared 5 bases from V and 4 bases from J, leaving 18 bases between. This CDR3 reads CASSIWGGAEYNEQFF. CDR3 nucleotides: TGTGCCAGCAGCATCTGGGGGGGGGCGGAGTACAATGAGCAGTTCTTC.

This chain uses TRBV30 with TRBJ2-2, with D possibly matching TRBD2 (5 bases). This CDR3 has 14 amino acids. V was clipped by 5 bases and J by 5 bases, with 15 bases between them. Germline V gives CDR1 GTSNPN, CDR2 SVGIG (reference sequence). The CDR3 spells CAWSGLVITGELFF. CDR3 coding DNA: TGTGCCTGGTCTGGACTCGTGATAACCGGGGAGCTGTTTTTT.

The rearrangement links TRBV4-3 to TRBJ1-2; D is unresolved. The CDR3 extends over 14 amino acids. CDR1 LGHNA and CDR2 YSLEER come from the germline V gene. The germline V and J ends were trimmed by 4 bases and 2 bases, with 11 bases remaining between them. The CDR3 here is CASSPGGPNYGYTF. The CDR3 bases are TGCGCCAGCAGCCCCGGAGGACCGAACTATGGCTACACCTTC.

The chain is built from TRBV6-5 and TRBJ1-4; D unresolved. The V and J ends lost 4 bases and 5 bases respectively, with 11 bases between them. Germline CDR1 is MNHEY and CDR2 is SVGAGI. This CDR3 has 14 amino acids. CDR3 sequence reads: CASSWSFVNEKLFF. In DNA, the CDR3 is TGTGCCAGCAGTTGGAGTTTTGTGAATGAAAAACTGTTTTTT.

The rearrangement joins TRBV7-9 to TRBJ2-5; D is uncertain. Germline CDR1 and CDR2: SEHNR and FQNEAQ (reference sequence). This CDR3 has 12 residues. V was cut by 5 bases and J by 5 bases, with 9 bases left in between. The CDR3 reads CASSPSSETQYF. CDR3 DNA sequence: TGTGCCAGCAGCCCCTCTTCCGAGACCCAGTACTTC. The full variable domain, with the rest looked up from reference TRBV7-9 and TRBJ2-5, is DTGVSQNPRHKITKRGQNVTFRCDPISEHNRLYWYRQTLGQGPEFLTYFQNEAQLEKSRLLSDRFSAERPKGSFSTLEIQRTEQGDSAMYLCASSPSSETQYFGPGTRLLVL.

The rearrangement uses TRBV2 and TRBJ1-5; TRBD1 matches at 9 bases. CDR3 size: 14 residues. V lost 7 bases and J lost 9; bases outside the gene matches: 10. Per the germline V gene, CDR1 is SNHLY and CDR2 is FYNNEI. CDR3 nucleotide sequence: TGTGCCAGCAAAGCGGAAACAGGGGGCCCGCCCCAGCATTTT. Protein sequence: CASKAETGGPPQHF.

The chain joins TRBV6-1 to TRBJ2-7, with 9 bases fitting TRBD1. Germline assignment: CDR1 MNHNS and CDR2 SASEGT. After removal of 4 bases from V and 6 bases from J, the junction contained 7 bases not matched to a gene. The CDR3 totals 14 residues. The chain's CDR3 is CASSAGTGNPEQYF. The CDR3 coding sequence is TGTGCCAGCAGTGCCGGGACAGGGAACCCCGAGCAGTACTTC.

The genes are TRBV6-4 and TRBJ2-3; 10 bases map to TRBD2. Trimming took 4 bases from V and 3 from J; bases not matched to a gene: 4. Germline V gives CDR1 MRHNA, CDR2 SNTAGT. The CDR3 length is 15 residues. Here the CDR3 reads CASSAGTSETDTQYF. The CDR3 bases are TGTGCCAGCAGTGCCGGGACTAGCGAGACAGATACGCAGTATTTT.

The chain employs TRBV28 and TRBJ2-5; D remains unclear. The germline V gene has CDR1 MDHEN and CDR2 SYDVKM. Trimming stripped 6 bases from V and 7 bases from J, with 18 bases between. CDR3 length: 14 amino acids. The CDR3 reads CASSIFGFTGTQYF. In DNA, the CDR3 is TGTGCCAGCAGCATTTTCGGGTTTACCGGGACCCAGTACTTC.

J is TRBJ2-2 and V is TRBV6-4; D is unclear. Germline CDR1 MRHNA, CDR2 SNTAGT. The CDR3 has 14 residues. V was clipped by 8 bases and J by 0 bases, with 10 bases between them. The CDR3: CASAEVANTGELFF. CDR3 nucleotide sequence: TGTGCCAGCGCAGAGGTGGCGAACACCGGGGAGCTGTTTTTT.

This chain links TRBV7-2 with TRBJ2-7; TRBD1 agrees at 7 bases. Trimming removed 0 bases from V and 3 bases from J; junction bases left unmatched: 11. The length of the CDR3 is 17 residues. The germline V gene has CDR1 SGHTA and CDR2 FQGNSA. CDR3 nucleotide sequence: TGTGCCAGCAGCTTAGCTCATACGGACAGGTCCTACTACGAGCAGTACTTC. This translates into CASSLAHTDRSYYEQYF.

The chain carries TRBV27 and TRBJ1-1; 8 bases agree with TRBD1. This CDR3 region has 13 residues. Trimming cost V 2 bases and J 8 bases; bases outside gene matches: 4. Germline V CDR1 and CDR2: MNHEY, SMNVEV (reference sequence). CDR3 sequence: CASSLTRQGEAFF. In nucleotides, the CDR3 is TGTGCCAGCAGTTTAACCAGACAGGGGGAAGCTTTCTTT.

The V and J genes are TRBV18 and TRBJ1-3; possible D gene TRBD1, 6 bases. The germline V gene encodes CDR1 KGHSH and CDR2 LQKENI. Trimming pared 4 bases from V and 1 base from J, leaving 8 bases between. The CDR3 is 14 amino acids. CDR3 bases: TGTGCCAGCTCACACAGGGAATCTGGAAACACCATATATTTT. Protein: CASSHRESGNTIYF.